One and the same sample provided the 26 T cell receptor beta chains below, sequenced in a study of T cells in women clearing cervical HPV infection. Sequenced by immunoSEQ multiplex PCR; TCRdb stores in-frame clones only, minus some. The repertoire table contains more than 30,000 clones. Sample: blood buffy coat. These receptors were obtained from a woman between 18 and 70 years old with a cervical HPV16 infection that either progressed to CIN3+ or cleared (not recorded which).

In regard to this clone: With the read ending 3 residues before the CDR3 end, the germline J gene is used to fill in that end. This rearrangement joins TRBV7-9 to TRBJ1-2; TRBD1 is a possible D gene (6 bases). The CDR3 runs 12 residues. Germline assignment: CDR1 SEHNR and CDR2 FQNEAQ (reference sequence). The CDR3 DNA, read in part, is TGTGCCAGCAACCGGGACACCAGTTTC. Its translation: CASNRDTSF. The entire CDR3 sequence reads CASNRDTSFYTF.

Worth noting for this clone: The missing CDR3 end, 3 residues past where the read stops, is filled in from the germline J gene. The chain couples TRBV18 to TRBJ2-5, with TRBD1 matching 9 bases. The CDR3 spans 15 residues. Germline V gene lookup returns CDR1 KGHSH and CDR2 LQKENI. V lost 4 bases, J lost 5 bases, and 8 bases stayed unmatched. The sequenced part of the CDR3 DNA is TGTGCCAGCTCACTCTCACAGGGGGCAAGGGAGACC. Translated: CASSLSQGARET. The whole CDR3 reads CASSLSQGARETQYF.

CDR3 bases read: TGTGCCAGCCAATTTTTAGCACAGGGGACATACGAG. It specifies CASQFLAQGTYE. The whole CDR3 is CASQFLAQGTYEQYF. The chain links TRBV2 to TRBJ2-7; the match to TRBD1 covers 7 bases. The read terminates 3 residues ahead of where the CDR3 ends, so the germline J gene completes it. CDR1 and CDR2 from the germline V gene are SNHLY and FYNNEI. Unmatched junction bases numbered 14, after V lost 8 bases and J lost 4 bases. The CDR3 has 15 residues.

Points on this clone: The missing CDR3 end, 3 residues past where the read stops, is filled in from the germline J gene. The chain carries TRBV19 and TRBJ2-7; the D gene is possibly TRBD1 (6 bases). Trimming left V 6 bases short and J 3 bases short, with 27 bases between. Per the germline V gene, CDR1 is LNHDA and CDR2 is SQIVND (reference sequence). This CDR3 contains 18 residues. CDR3 residues: CASSHKPGVWAPDYEQYF. The sequenced CDR3 bases are TGTGCCAGTAGCCACAAACCAGGGGTTTGGGCCCCAGACTACGAG.

Note on this clone: The read comes to an end 3 residues before the CDR3 does, leaving the germline J gene to fill in the end. The rearrangement joins TRBV19 to TRBJ2-2; D unclear. Per the germline V gene, CDR1 is LNHDA and CDR2 is SQIVND (reference sequence). Trimming took off 5 bases at V and 4 bases at J, with 11 bases between the two ends. The CDR3 is 14 amino acids. Incomplete CDR3 DNA: TGTGCCAGTAGTGTCACAACCCTCACCGGGGAG. As protein: CASSVTTLTGE. The whole CDR3 sequence is CASSVTTLTGELFF.

Worth noting for this clone: The read terminates 3 residues before the CDR3 end, so the remaining end is supplied by the germline J gene. This chain links TRBV19 with TRBJ2-7, with TRBD2 matching 7 bases. CDR3 length: 15 residues. J lost 2 bases, V lost 9 bases, and 13 bases had no gene match. Germline V gene sequence: CDR1 LNHDA, CDR2 SQIVND (reference sequence). CDR3 loop: CARLRGRERTYEQYF. CDR3 DNA (partial): TGTGCCAGACTCAGAGGGCGGGAGAGAACCTACGAG. The variable domain in full, completed from reference TRBV19 and TRBJ2-7, reads DGGITQSPKYLFRKEGQNVTLSCEQNLNHDAMYWYRQDPGQGLRLIYYSQIVNDFQKGDIAEGYSVSREKKESFPLTVTSAQKNPTAFYLCARLRGRERTYEQYFGPGTRLTVT.

CDR3 DNA (partial): TGCGCCAGCAGCTCCGGGACTACTCTTGAAAAG. This translates into CASSSGTTLEK. The full CDR3 protein is CASSSGTTLEKLFF. This rearrangement joins TRBV5-1 to TRBJ2-2; TRBD2 agrees at 7 bases. The read falls 3 residues short of the CDR3 end, and the missing part is taken from the germline J gene. The CDR3 loop spans 14 amino acids. Germline CDR1 and CDR2: SGHRS and YFSETQ.

The DNA read from the CDR3 is TGTGCCAGCAGCTCAACCGGGACAGGGATAGAA. It translates to CASSSTGTGIE. The CDR3 as a whole reads CASSSTGTGIEAFF. The rearrangement links TRBV7-9 to TRBJ1-1, with 9 bases matching TRBD1. Read data end 3 residues before the CDR3 end; the end is taken from the germline J gene. CDR3 length equals 14 residues. The germline CDR1 and CDR2 sequences are SEHNR and FQNEAQ (reference sequence).

As regards this clone: Read coverage stops 3 residues before the CDR3 terminus; the germline J gene supplies the remainder. The chain is built from TRBV20-1 and TRBJ2-7, with TRBD2 matching over 12 bases. The V gene's germline CDR1 is DFQATT and CDR2 SNEGSKA (reference sequence). V lost 1 base and J lost 3; bases outside the gene matches: 7. The CDR3 has 16 amino acids. The CDR3 loop reads CSARAPLAGGGYEQYF. The covered CDR3 bases are TGCAGTGCTAGAGCTCCGCTAGCGGGAGGGGGCTACGAG.

The part of the CDR3 DNA that was read is TGTGCCAGCAGCGGGGGACTAGCGGCCTACGAG. This codes for CASSGGLAAYE. The full CDR3 protein reads CASSGGLAAYEQYF. The genes are TRBV5-4 and TRBJ2-7, with TRBD2 identical over 11 bases. The sequenced fragment ends 3 residues before the CDR3 boundary, so the rest is inferred from the germline J gene. Germline V gene lookup returns CDR1 SGHNT and CDR2 YYREEE (reference sequence). The CDR3 consists of 14 residues. V trimming: 4 bases; J trimming: 2 bases; junction bases outside the gene matches: 2.

Regarding this clone: The read ends 3 residues before the CDR3 terminus; that terminus is restored from the germline J gene. V usage is TRBV19 and J usage is TRBJ2-3, with 7 positions matching TRBD2. CDR1 is LNHDA, CDR2 SQIVND, per germline (reference sequence). This CDR3 has 14 amino acids. Partial CDR3 DNA: TGTGCCAGTAGTTCCGCTGGTGGGCGGGAGACG. It specifies CASSSAGGRET. The full-length CDR3 reads as CASSSAGGRETQYF.

Comments on this clone: Read coverage stops 3 residues before the CDR3 terminus; the germline J gene supplies the remainder. This chain joins TRBV30 and TRBJ1-1; D ambiguous. Germline V lookup: CDR1 GTSNPN, CDR2 SVGIG (reference sequence). V dropped 0 bases and J dropped 5 bases, with 16 bases sitting between them. This CDR3 spans 15 amino acids. The part of the CDR3 DNA that was read is TGTGCCTGGAGTGTTACTCCCAGCGGCGGGACTGAA. Translated, it gives CAWSVTPSGGTE. The entire CDR3 reads CAWSVTPSGGTEAFF.

Regarding this clone: The read ends 3 residues before the CDR3 terminus; that terminus is restored from the germline J gene. J is TRBJ2-5 and V is TRBV12-3 or TRBV12-4; TRBD2 might be the D (6 bases). The V end lost 5 bases, the J end lost 7 bases, and 14 bases lay between the germline ends. This CDR3 spans 13 amino acids. The CDR3 bases that were read are TGTGCCAGCAGTCGGGGGTCAGGTGGGACC. Its translation: CASSRGSGGT. The full CDR3 is CASSRGSGGTQYF.

Note on this clone: From the germline J gene comes the end of the CDR3, since the read stops 3 residues before it. The chain links TRBV7-2 to TRBJ1-2; no firm D call. The CDR3 extends over 12 amino acids. V lost 6 bases and J lost 7, with 12 bases in between. Germline CDR1 SGHTA, CDR2 FQGNSA. CDR3 in amino acids: CASSLSPGGYTF. The part of the CDR3 DNA that was read is TGTGCCAGCAGTTTATCCCCCGGTGGC.

A word on this clone: Sequencing ends 3 residues short of the CDR3 end; the germline J gene provides the rest. V and J are TRBV9 and TRBJ1-2; D ambiguous. V lost 4 bases to trimming and J lost 1 base, with 14 bases between them. Per the germline V gene, CDR1 is SGDLS and CDR2 is YYNGEE. The CDR3 extends over 15 amino acids. CDR3 in amino acids: CASSSPAYNNYGYTF. CDR3 DNA (partial): TGTGCCAGCAGCTCACCAGCGTATAATAACTATGGC.

On this clone itself: The read finishes 3 residues shy of the CDR3 end, and the germline J gene is used to complete it. This sequence joins TRBV5-1 and TRBJ1-4, with D hard to call. CDR3 size: 15 residues. The germline CDR1 and CDR2 sequences are SGHRS and YFSETQ. The CDR3 loop is CASSLANPGDSPLFF. The CDR3 bases that were read are TGCGCCAGCAGCTTGGCCAACCCCGGGGATTCACCA.

A remark on this clone: The observed sequence ends 3 residues before the CDR3 terminus, with the missing tail filled in from the germline J gene. The chain links TRBV11-1 to TRBJ1-1; D is ambiguous. The CDR3 contains 15 residues. The germline V gene has CDR1 SGHAT and CDR2 FQDESV (reference sequence). V lost 5 bases, J lost 4 bases, and 17 bases lay in between. The part of the CDR3 DNA that was read is TGTGCCAGCAGCCAACTACGGGTTGCGGGCACTGAA. Translated, it gives CASSQLRVAGTE. The full CDR3 protein is CASSQLRVAGTEAFF.

Turning to this clone: The read falls 3 residues short of the CDR3 end, and the missing part is taken from the germline J gene. The rearrangement uses TRBV30 and TRBJ1-5; D gene ambiguous. CDR1 is GTSNPN and CDR2 is SVGIG in the germline V gene (reference sequence). This CDR3 region has 14 residues. V was pared by 0 bases and J by 4 bases, with 10 bases between. CDR3 DNA, as far as it was read: TGTGCCTGGAGTGTGGGCAGTTTAAATCAGCCC. It translates to CAWSVGSLNQP. The full CDR3 protein reads CAWSVGSLNQPQHF.

As for this clone: Read coverage stops 3 residues before the CDR3 terminus; the germline J gene supplies the remainder. The V call is TRBV20-1, the J call TRBJ2-3; 9 bases match TRBD2. The CDR3 contains 12 residues. The junction had 1 base not matched to a gene; V was cut back by 6 bases and J by 3 bases. Looked up from germline, CDR1 is DFQATT and CDR2 is SNEGSKA (reference sequence). CDR3 bases read: TGCAGTGCGAGCGGGAGGACAGATACG. Translation: CSASGRTDT. In full, the CDR3 reads CSASGRTDTQYF.

The CDR3 DNA, read in part, is TGTGCCAGCTCACCACCGTTCTTGGGCTCGAGCTCCTACAATGAC. Amino acid sequence: CASSPPFLGSSSYND. In full, the CDR3 reads CASSPPFLGSSSYNDYTF. The rearrangement joins TRBV18 to TRBJ1-2, with D uncertain. The sequenced fragment ends 3 residues before the CDR3 boundary, so the rest is inferred from the germline J gene. The CDR3 has 18 amino acids. The germline V gene encodes CDR1 KGHSH and CDR2 LQKENI.

For this clone: The CDR3 end falls 3 residues outside the read, so it is completed with the germline J gene. V usage is TRBV30 and J usage is TRBJ2-3, with 7 bases fitting TRBD1. Germline V lookup: CDR1 GTSNPN, CDR2 SVGIG (reference sequence). The CDR3 sequence is 13 residues long. The CDR3 sequence is CAWSGDSNQPQYF. CDR3 DNA, as far as it was read: TGTGCCTGGAGTGGGGACAGTAATCAGCCG. The entire variable domain, with the rest obtained from reference TRBV30 and TRBJ2-3, is as follows: SQTIHQWPATLVQPVGSPLSLECTVEGTSNPNLYWYRQAAGRGLQLLFYSVGIGQISSEVPQNLSASRPQDRQFILSSKKLLLSDSGFYLCAWSGDSNQPQYFGPGTRLTVL.

A word on this clone: The junction departs from the called germline gene at one end, perhaps through a read error. With the read ending 3 residues before the CDR3 end, the germline J gene is used to fill in that end. Within the sample, other DNA sequences also encode this same CDR3. The V gene is TRBV6-1, the J gene TRBJ1-3; 11 positions match TRBD1. This CDR3 is 19 amino acids long. Germline assignment: CDR1 MNHNS and CDR2 SASEGT. The CDR3 reads CASSENPGQGVPSGNTIYF. The part of the CDR3 DNA that was read is TGTGCCAGCAGTGAAAATCCGGGACAGGGGGTCCCTTCTGGAAACACT.

CDR3 residues: CASLQGKNGDQPYTF. The part of the CDR3 DNA that was read is TGTGCCAGCTTACAGGGGAAAAACGGGGATCAGCCC. This rearrangement joins TRBV6-2 or TRBV6-3 to TRBJ1-2, with TRBD1 identical over 7 bases. Read coverage stops 3 residues before the CDR3 terminus; the germline J gene supplies the remainder. CDR3 length equals 15 residues. The germline CDR1 and CDR2 sequences are MNHEY and SVGEGT.

Turning to this clone: Sequencing ends 3 residues short of the CDR3 end; the germline J gene provides the rest. The gene calls are TRBV7-2 and TRBJ1-2; the match to TRBD1 covers 8 bases. The CDR3 sequence is 16 residues long. Germline V lookup: CDR1 SGHTA, CDR2 FQGNSA. CDR3 loop: CASSLAGTGQFNDYTF. The part of the CDR3 DNA that was read is TGTGCCAGCAGCTTAGCCGGGACAGGACAATTCAATGAC.

Points on this clone: The read finishes 3 residues shy of the CDR3 end, and the germline J gene is used to complete it. This rearrangement joins TRBV19 to TRBJ2-2, with D maybe TRBD2 (6 bases). CDR3 length: 12 residues. The germline CDR1 and CDR2 sequences are LNHDA and SQIVND (reference sequence). The CDR3 reads CASSIGRLVLFF. The sequenced CDR3 bases are TGTGCCAGTAGTATAGGTAGACTAGTG.

Turning to this clone: The missing CDR3 end, 3 residues past where the read stops, is filled in from the germline J gene. The gene calls are TRBV5-8 and TRBJ1-3, with TRBD1 as a possible D gene (6 bases). The CDR3 covers 15 residues. CDR1 and CDR2 from the germline V gene are SGHTS and YDEGEE. V lost 4 bases and J lost 0, with 11 bases in between. The CDR3 region is CASSLQGSSGNTIYF. CDR3 bases read: TGTGCCAGCAGCCTACAGGGAAGCTCTGGAAACACC.